A single sample gave rise to the 8 T cell receptor beta chains below, sequenced in a study of shared clonotypes between healthy human individuals (TCRdb year 2020). Library preparation used the immunoSEQ multiplex PCR assay. The table was pulled from immuneACCESS by TCRdb, which kept in-frame rearrangements only. Such tables lose some clones; where checked, under half of the loss comes from unresolved V genes, and the rest has no known cause. A total of around 1,100,000 clones appear in this sample, about 80% of them only once. Of the sample, more than 0.85% falls within the top ten clones. The specimen was memory CD4+ T cells from PBMCs. The cell subset or site tag for this specimen amounts to: CD45RA-negative fraction. These receptors originate from a man aged 18 to 29 in good health. Some clones in this sample may be carry-over from other donors' samples.

Comment on this clone: Other DNA sequences from this sample encode an identical CDR3 as well. The V call is TRBV18, the J call TRBJ1-5; unclear D gene. The V end lost 2 bases, the J end lost 5 bases, and 7 bases lay between the germline ends. The CDR3 has 13 amino acids. CDR1 and CDR2 (germline): KGHSH, LQKENI. CDR3 residues: CASSPGGDQPQHF. The CDR3 nucleotides are TGTGCCAGCTCACCAGGTGGGGATCAGCCCCAGCATTTT.

This clone was seen a handful of times. The chain has TRBV6-1 and TRBJ2-3; D not certain. The germline V gene encodes CDR1 MNHNS and CDR2 SASEGT. The V end lost 7 bases, the J end lost 6 bases, and 17 bases lay between the germline ends. The CDR3 loop spans 14 amino acids. CDR3 loop: CASNIPRAQDTQYF. As DNA, the CDR3 is TGTGCCAGCAATATACCACGTGCCCAGGATACGCAGTATTTT.

V and J are TRBV21-1 and TRBJ2-7; the table's D call of TRBD1 was not tested on the DNA. TRBV21-1 is tagged as a pseudogene. This CDR3 has 16 residues. CDR3 sequence reads: CASSKGPGQSFYEQYF. In DNA, the CDR3 is TGTGCCAGCAGCAAAGGTCCGGGACAGAGTTTCTACGAGCAGTACTTC.

The V call is TRBV6-6, the J call TRBJ2-7; possible D gene TRBD1, 5 bases. From germline, CDR1 is MNHNY and CDR2 SVGAGI (reference sequence). V lost 5 bases and J 5 bases, leaving 19 bases between the germline ends. The length of the CDR3 is 15 residues. CDR3 in DNA: TGTGCCAGCAGTCCCCTGACCCAGGGTGTCCACGAGCAGTACTTC. It is translated as CASSPLTQGVHEQYF.

The chain joins TRBV29-1 to TRBJ2-7; TRBD1 aligns across 9 bases. V dropped 5 bases and J dropped 5; count of bases not matched to a gene: 10. CDR1 and CDR2 (germline): SQVTM, ANQGSEA. The CDR3 contains 14 residues. The CDR3 reads CSVKTQGAVNEQYF. In DNA form, the CDR3 reads TGCAGCGTTAAAACACAGGGGGCAGTAAACGAGCAGTACTTC.

This rearrangement joins TRBV19 to TRBJ1-5; TRBD1 matches at 10 bases. Germline V gene sequence: CDR1 LNHDA, CDR2 SQIVND (reference sequence). V shed 3 bases, J shed 1 base, and the junction held 9 bases outside the gene matches. The CDR3 contains 18 residues. DNA for the CDR3: TGTGCCAGTAGTATTCCCGGACAGGGGGGAGGAAGCAATCAGCCCCAGCATTTT. Amino acid sequence: CASSIPGQGGGSNQPQHF.

This clone came up once. V and J are TRBV11-2 and TRBJ1-1; a weak D match, TRBD1 (5 bases). There are 13 residues in the CDR3. Trimming shortened V by 7 bases and J by 6 bases, and 15 bases separated the two germline ends. Per germline, CDR1 SGHAT and CDR2 FQNNGV. The DNA of the CDR3 is TGTGCCAGCAAACGGCGGGACTCCTCTGAAGCTTTCTTT. It translates to CASKRRDSSEAFF.

This chain connects TRBV28 to TRBJ2-1, with TRBD2 matching 9 bases. Germline V gene data show CDR1 as MDHEN and CDR2 as SYDVKM. V was clipped by 6 bases and J by 1 base; unmatched bases: 4. The CDR3 extends over 15 amino acids. Here the CDR3 reads CASSSLAGSYNEQFF. CDR3 in DNA: TGTGCCAGCAGCTCACTAGCGGGTTCCTACAATGAGCAGTTCTTC. Full variable domain (outside the CDR3, taken from reference TRBV28 and TRBJ2-1): DVKVTQSSRYLVKRTGEKVFLECVQDMDHENMFWYRQDPGLGLRLIYFSYDVKMKEKGDIPEGYSVSREKKERFSLILESASTNQTSMYLCASSSLAGSYNEQFFGPGTRLTVL.